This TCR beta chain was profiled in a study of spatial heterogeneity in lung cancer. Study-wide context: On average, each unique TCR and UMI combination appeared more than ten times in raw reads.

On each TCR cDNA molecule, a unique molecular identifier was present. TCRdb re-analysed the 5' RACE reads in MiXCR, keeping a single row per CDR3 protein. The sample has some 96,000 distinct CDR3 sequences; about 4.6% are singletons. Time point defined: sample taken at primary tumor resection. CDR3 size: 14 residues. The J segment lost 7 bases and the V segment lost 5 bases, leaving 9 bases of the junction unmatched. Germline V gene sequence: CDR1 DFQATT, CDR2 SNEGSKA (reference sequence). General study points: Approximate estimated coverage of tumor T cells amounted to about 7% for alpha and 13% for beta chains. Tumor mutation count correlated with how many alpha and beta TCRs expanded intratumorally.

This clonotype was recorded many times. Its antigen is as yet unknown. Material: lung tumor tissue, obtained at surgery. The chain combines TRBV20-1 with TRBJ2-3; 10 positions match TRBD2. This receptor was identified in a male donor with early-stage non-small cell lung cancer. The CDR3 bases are TGCAGTGCTTCCCCCAGCGGGAGGGCCCATACGCAGTATTTT. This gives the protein CSASPSGRAHTQYF.